This TCR beta chain was obtained from a study of OX40 agonist ivuxolimab in advanced cancers. Study in general: Two patients with cutaneous melanoma and one with hepatocellular carcinoma, three in total, showed partial responses.

CDR3 length: 15 residues. V shed 5 bases and J shed 5 bases, with 18 bases lying between them. Germline loops: CDR1 SGHTA, CDR2 FQGNSA. Study results and caveats: At doses 0.1 to 3.0 mg/kg, CD4+ and CD8+ clones expanded. Among the least clonally expanded were partial responders at 0.1-3.0 mg/kg. Expanded clones belonging to CD8+ T cells outnumbered, on average, those of CD4+.

Profiling relied on immunoSEQ multiplex PCR, and the TCRdb table lists in-frame clones only, not all of them. The profile shows fewer than 200,000 clones, 85% to 95% of them singletons. Of note for this clone: Its antigen is as yet unknown.

J is TRBJ2-5 and V is TRBV7-2; D possibly corresponds to TRBD2 (6 bases). The specimen was CD4+ or CD8+ T cells sorted from blood, collected in a trial of the OX40 agonist ivuxolimab. This receptor was taken from an adult with an advanced solid tumor such as melanoma, head and neck, liver or kidney cancer. Here the CDR3 DNA reads TGTGCCAGCAGCCCCCTGAGCGGGCCATGGGAGACCCAGTACTTC. Translated, it gives CASSPLSGPWETQYF.